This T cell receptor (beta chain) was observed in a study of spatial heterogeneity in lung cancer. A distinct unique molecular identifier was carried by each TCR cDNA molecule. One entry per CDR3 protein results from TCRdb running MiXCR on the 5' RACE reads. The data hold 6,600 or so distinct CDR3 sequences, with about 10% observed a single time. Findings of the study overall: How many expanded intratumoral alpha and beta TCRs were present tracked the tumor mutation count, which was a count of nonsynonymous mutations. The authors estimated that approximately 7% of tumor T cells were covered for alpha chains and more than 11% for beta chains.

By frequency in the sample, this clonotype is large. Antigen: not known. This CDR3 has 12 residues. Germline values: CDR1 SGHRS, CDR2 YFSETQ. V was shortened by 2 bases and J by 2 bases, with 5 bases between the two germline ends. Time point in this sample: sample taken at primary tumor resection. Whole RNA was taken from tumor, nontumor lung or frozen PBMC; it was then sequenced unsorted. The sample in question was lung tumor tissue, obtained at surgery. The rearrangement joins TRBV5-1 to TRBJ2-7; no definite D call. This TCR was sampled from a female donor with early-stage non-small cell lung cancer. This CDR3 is CASSFGPYEQYF. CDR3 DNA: TGCGCCAGCAGCTTTGGGCCCTACGAGCAGTACTTC.